The subject of this entry is one T cell receptor (beta chain). Its antigen is as yet unknown. These donors counted as nominally healthy when sampled, but unrecorded immune exposures were likely. This record comes from a study of cytomegalovirus exposure and HLA in healthy donors. General study findings and limits: Sequencing depth across donors, presence/absence analyses assumed, was roughly uniform. Cytomegalovirus status was reportedly diagnosed by the classifier with high sensitivity and specificity.

Germline V gene sequence: CDR1 SEHNR, CDR2 FQNEAQ (reference sequence). The V and J ends lost 2 bases and 10 bases, in that order; junction bases with no gene match: 3. This CDR3 spans 12 amino acids. The PCR made use of 60 Vbeta and 13 Jbeta primers. Sequencing was performed with immunoSEQ multiplex PCR; in TCRdb, only in-frame clones are kept and a portion is missing. The sample consists of over 80,000 clones, around 81% of them appearing once. The sample comprised PBMCs. The chain uses TRBV7-9 and TRBJ1-1, with TRBD1 matching over 8 bases. The source is a middle-aged man in good health and CMV-seropositive. In DNA, the CDR3 is TGTGCCAGCAGCTTATCCGGGACAGGAGCTTTCTTT. Encoded protein: CASSLSGTGAFF.